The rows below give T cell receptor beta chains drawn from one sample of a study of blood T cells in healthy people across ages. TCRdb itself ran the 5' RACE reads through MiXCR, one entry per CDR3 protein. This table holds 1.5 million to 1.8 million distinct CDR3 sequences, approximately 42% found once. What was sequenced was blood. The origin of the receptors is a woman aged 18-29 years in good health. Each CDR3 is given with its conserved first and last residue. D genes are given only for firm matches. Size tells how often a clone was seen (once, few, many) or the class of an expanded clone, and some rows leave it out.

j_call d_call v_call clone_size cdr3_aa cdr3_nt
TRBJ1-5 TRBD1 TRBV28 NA CANITDRSYQPQHF TGTGCCAACATCACGGACAGGTCCTATCAGCCCCAGCATTTT
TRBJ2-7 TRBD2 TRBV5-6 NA CASSLKGLGYEQYF TGTGCCAGCAGCTTGAAGGGACTAGGTTATGAGCAGTACTTC
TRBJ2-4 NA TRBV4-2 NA CASSPSVSGGDIQYF TGTGCCAGCAGTCCCTCGGTTAGCGGAGGGGACATTCAGTACTTC
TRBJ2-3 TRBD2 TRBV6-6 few CASSYRLAGADTQYF TGTGCCAGCAGTTATAGGCTAGCGGGAGCAGATACGCAGTATTTT
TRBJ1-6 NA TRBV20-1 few CSAREGKHSPLHF TGCAGTGCTAGAGAGGGAAAGCATTCACCCCTCCACTTT
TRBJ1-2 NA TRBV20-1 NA CSASIAGALQAGYTF TGCAGTGCTAGTATCGCGGGCGCGCTCCAGGCCGGCTACACCTTC
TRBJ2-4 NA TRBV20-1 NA CSAARGGDGNIQYF TGCAGTGCTGCTAGGGGCGGGGACGGAAACATTCAGTACTTC
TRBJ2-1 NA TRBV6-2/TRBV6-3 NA CASSYSPDIYNEQFF TGTGCCAGCAGTTACTCGCCGGACATCTACAATGAGCAGTTCTTC
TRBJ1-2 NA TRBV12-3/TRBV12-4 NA CACSRNSGKNYGYTF TGTGCCTGCAGCCGCAACTCAGGAAAGAACTATGGCTACACCTTC
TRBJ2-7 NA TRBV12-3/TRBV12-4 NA CASSLAGTSINEQYF TGTGCCAGCAGTTTGGCCGGGACTTCAATCAACGAGCAGTACTTC
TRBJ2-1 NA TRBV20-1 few CSAPGLANNEQFF TGCAGTGCTCCCGGGCTAGCGAACAATGAGCAGTTCTTC
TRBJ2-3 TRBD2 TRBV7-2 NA CASSLVSGEGSDTQYF TGTGCCAGCAGCTTAGTATCGGGGGAGGGCTCGGATACGCAGTATTTT
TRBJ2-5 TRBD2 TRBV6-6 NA CASSSSRGGETQYF TGTGCCAGCAGCTCCTCAAGGGGAGGGGAGACCCAGTACTTC
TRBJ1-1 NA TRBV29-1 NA CSVATRRGPEAFF TGCAGTGTAGCCACCCGGAGGGGCCCTGAAGCTTTCTTT
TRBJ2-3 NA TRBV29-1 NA CSVVTRHLITQYF TGCAGCGTTGTAACACGACACCTCATAACGCAGTATTTT
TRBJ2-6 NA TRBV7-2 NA CASGRSGANVLTF TGTGCCAGCGGCCGCTCTGGGGCCAACGTCCTGACTTTC
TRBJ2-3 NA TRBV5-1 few CASSFMVLVDTQYF TGCGCCAGCAGCTTTATGGTGTTGGTGGATACGCAGTATTTT
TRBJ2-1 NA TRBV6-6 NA CASSYSSQGNYNEQFF TGTGCCAGCAGTTACTCGAGTCAGGGGAACTACAATGAGCAGTTCTTC
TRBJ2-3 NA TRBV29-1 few CSVEGAGRTDTQYF TGCAGCGTTGAGGGGGCGGGACGAACAGATACGCAGTATTTT
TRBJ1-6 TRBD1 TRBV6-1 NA CASSEATGRNSPLHF TGTGCCAGCAGTGAAGCGACAGGGAGGAATTCACCCCTCCACTTT
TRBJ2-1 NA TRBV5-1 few CASSPSRDYNEQFF TGCGCCAGCAGCCCCTCCCGGGACTACAATGAGCAGTTCTTC
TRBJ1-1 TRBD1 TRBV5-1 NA CASSFTGTGGSEAFF TGCGCCAGCAGCTTTACCGGGACAGGTGGCTCTGAAGCTTTCTTT
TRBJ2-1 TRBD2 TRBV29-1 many CSVAGTSGLDEQFF TGCAGCGTTGCGGGGACTAGCGGGTTAGATGAGCAGTTCTTC
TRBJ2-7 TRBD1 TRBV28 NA CASSPGQGENDEQYF TGTGCCAGCAGTCCCGGACAGGGTGAGAACGACGAGCAGTACTTC
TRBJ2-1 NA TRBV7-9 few CASRESNHEQFF TGTGCCAGCAGGGAATCTAACCATGAGCAGTTCTTC
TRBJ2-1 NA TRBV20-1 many CSARAGRNNEQFF TGCAGTGCTAGAGCCGGACGAAACAATGAGCAGTTCTTC
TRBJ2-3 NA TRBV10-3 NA CAISETTRSDTQYF TGTGCCATCAGTGAGACAACTAGGTCTGATACGCAGTATTTT
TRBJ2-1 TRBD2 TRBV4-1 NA CASSQGGLAGGSEQFF TGCGCCAGCAGCCAAGGTGGACTAGCGGGAGGTAGTGAGCAGTTCTTC